The rows below give T cell receptor beta chains drawn from one sample of a study of molecular identifiers for immune sequencing clone quantification. One entry per CDR3 protein results from TCRdb running MiXCR on the PCR reads. The sample gives 65,000 to 70,000 distinct CDR3 sequences, 18% of which show up once; about 1.5% is in the top ten. Material for sequencing was naive CD8+ T cells from blood, with Jurkat cell RNA spiked in. The source of these receptors is a human donor in good health. Some libraries in this study had Jurkat cell RNA spiked in. CDR3s include the opening cysteine and the closing phenylalanine or tryptophan. D genes are given only for firm matches. Expanded clones get a size class; other rows say once, few or many, or leave the size out.

V gene	D gene	clone size	J gene	CDR3 protein	CDR3 DNA
TRBV4-1	TRBD2	many	TRBJ2-7	CASSSPTSGIPIEQYF	TGCGCCAGCAGCTCCCCGACTAGCGGGATCCCCATCGAGCAGTACTTC
TRBV24-1	-	-	TRBJ1-1	CATSDPPGTEAFF	TGTGCCACCAGTGATCCCCCGGGGACTGAAGCTTTCTTT
TRBV9	-	many	TRBJ2-2	CASTQLEGVITGELFF	TGTGCCAGCACCCAGTTGGAGGGGGTAATCACCGGGGAGCTGTTTTTT
TRBV4-2	-	many	TRBJ2-1	CASSHPRGTYNEQFF	TGTGCCAGCAGCCACCCCCGGGGGACCTACAATGAGCAGTTCTTC
TRBV9	-	many	TRBJ2-7	CASSVGTGTYEQYF	TGTGCCAGCAGCGTAGGAACGGGAACCTACGAGCAGTACTTC
TRBV9	-	few	TRBJ1-3	CASSVEAMSGNTIYF	TGTGCCAGCAGCGTAGAGGCCATGTCTGGAAACACCATATATTTT
TRBV27	-	many	TRBJ2-1	CASSPGQYEQFF	TGTGCCAGCAGTCCAGGCCAGTATGAGCAGTTCTTC
TRBV19	TRBD1	many	TRBJ1-1	CASSMTGLATEAFF	TGTGCCAGTAGTATGACAGGGCTTGCCACTGAAGCTTTCTTT
TRBV28	-	many	TRBJ2-1	CASILSGSHGASEQFF	TGTGCCAGCATTTTATCAGGGTCCCATGGCGCGAGTGAGCAGTTCTTC
TRBV29-1	-	many	TRBJ2-7	CSVLVFEDEQYF	TGCAGCGTTCTGGTGTTTGAGGACGAGCAGTACTTC
TRBV20-1	-	many	TRBJ2-5	CSADRDNEPGTQYF	TGCAGTGCCGACCGGGACAACGAACCTGGGACCCAGTACTTC
TRBV6-5	-	few	TRBJ2-5	CASRDDGRTYQETQYF	TGTGCCAGCAGGGACGACGGGAGAACGTACCAAGAGACCCAGTACTTC
TRBV7-9	-	many	TRBJ2-7	CASSLIPGAYEQYF	TGTGCCAGCAGCCTTATCCCAGGGGCCTACGAGCAGTACTTC
TRBV19	TRBD1	many	TRBJ2-3	CASDRGQDTDTQYF	TGTGCCAGCGACAGGGGACAAGACACAGATACGCAGTATTTT
TRBV7-2	TRBD1	many	TRBJ2-4	CASSRGQGARAGQYF	TGTGCCAGCAGCCGGGGACAGGGGGCGCGGGCGGGTCAGTACTTC